One sample yielded the 25 T cell receptor beta chains listed below, sequenced in a study of blood T cell repertoires in COVID-19. The repertoire was sequenced with immunoSEQ multiplex PCR; TCRdb's copy has only in-frame clones and lacks some. The table includes approximately 170,000 clones, roughly 80% detected once. Sequenced sample: PBMCs or T cells enriched from blood (not recorded which). The receptor set was obtained from a woman between 50 and 59 years old who had recovered from COVID-19.

The chain recombines TRBV7-9 with TRBJ1-5; 9 nucleotides agree with TRBD1. V dropped 0 bases and J dropped 4; count of bases not matched to a gene: 4. The length of the CDR3 is 16 residues. Germline V gives CDR1 SEHNR, CDR2 FQNEAQ (reference sequence). This CDR3 reads CASSLARTGANQPQHF. CDR3 bases: TGTGCCAGCAGCTTAGCGCGGACAGGGGCGAATCAGCCCCAGCATTTT.

The chain combines TRBV5-1 with TRBJ1-2, with TRBD1 identical over 9 bases. The length of the CDR3 is 16 residues. The ends lost 4 bases at V and 8 bases at J; junction bases unmatched: 15. CDR1 is SGHRS, CDR2 YFSETQ, per germline. The CDR3 DNA follows: TGCGCCAGCAGCCTGGGACAGGGAGTAGGAACCAAAGGCTACACCTTC. Translated, it gives CASSLGQGVGTKGYTF. Full variable domain (outside the CDR3, taken from reference TRBV5-1 and TRBJ1-2): KAGVTQTPRYLIKTRGQQVTLSCSPISGHRSVSWYQQTPGQGLQFLFEYFSETQRNKGNFPGRFSGRQFSNSRSEMNVSTLELGDSALYLCASSLGQGVGTKGYTFGSGTRLTVV.

The genes are TRBV6-6 and TRBJ2-3; D possibly corresponds to TRBD1 (6 bases). CDR1 MNHNY and CDR2 SVGAGI come from the germline V gene (reference sequence). The CDR3 sequence is 12 residues long. V was clipped by 7 bases and J by 3 bases, with 8 bases between them. CDR3 coding DNA: TGTGCCAGCAAAACAGGGACAGATACGCAGTATTTT. It yields the protein CASKTGTDTQYF.

The chain carries TRBV19 and TRBJ1-6, with 8 bases identical to TRBD1. Per the germline V gene, CDR1 is LNHDA and CDR2 is SQIVND (reference sequence). With V trimmed by 4 bases and J by 9 bases, 8 bases remained unmatched. The CDR3 loop spans 15 amino acids. CDR3 coding DNA: TGTGCCAGTAGTACCCCCGGGACAGGCTCTTCACCCCTCCACTTT. As protein: CASSTPGTGSSPLHF.

The genes are TRBV6-5 and TRBJ1-1; tentatively, D is TRBD1 (5 bases). Germline V gene sequence: CDR1 MNHEY, CDR2 SVGAGI. Trimming shortened V by 7 bases and J by 2 bases, and 17 bases separated the two germline ends. CDR3 length equals 15 residues. The CDR3 is CASIPPRGDNTEAFF. CDR3 DNA: TGTGCCAGCATCCCCCCCCGGGGGGATAACACTGAAGCTTTCTTT.

The chain employs TRBV9 and TRBJ2-3; D gene unclear. CDR1 is SGDLS, CDR2 YYNGEE, per germline. This CDR3 is 13 amino acids long. Trimming removed 3 bases from V and 0 bases from J, with 5 bases in between. The CDR3 DNA reads TGTGCCAGCAGCGAGAGGAGCACAGATACGCAGTATTTT. Translating gives CASSERSTDTQYF.

The J gene is TRBJ2-2, the V gene TRBV27, with 7 bases fitting TRBD2. Germline CDR1 MNHEY, CDR2 SMNVEV (reference sequence). V dropped 5 bases and J dropped 1; count of bases not matched to a gene: 7. The CDR3 totals 16 residues. CDR3 residues: CASSTLGGKNTGELFF. In DNA, the CDR3 is TGTGCCAGCAGTACTCTGGGGGGGAAGAACACCGGGGAGCTGTTTTTT.

The chain employs TRBV5-1 and TRBJ2-2; no clear D. Trimming took off 5 bases at V and 4 bases at J, with 12 bases between the two ends. CDR1 and CDR2 from the germline V gene are SGHRS and YFSETQ. The CDR3 is 14 amino acids. CDR3 in DNA: TGCGCCAGCAGGCCAGGTTATGCCACCGGGGAGCTGTTTTTT. It encodes CASRPGYATGELFF.

The gene calls are TRBV19 and TRBJ1-4; 9 nucleotides line up with TRBD1. The trim removed 7 bases at V and 7 bases at J, leaving 10 bases unmatched. Germline CDR1 is LNHDA and CDR2 is SQIVND (reference sequence). The CDR3 extends over 15 amino acids. This CDR3 reads CASTSTGTGSEKLFF. In nucleotides, the CDR3 is TGTGCCAGTACCTCAACCGGGACAGGGAGTGAAAAACTGTTTTTT.

V is TRBV6-4 and J is TRBJ2-2, with 9 positions matching TRBD2. The germline CDR1 and CDR2 sequences are MRHNA and SNTAGT. The CDR3 runs to 16 residues. V lost 7 bases and J lost 4; bases outside the gene matches: 10. The CDR3 coding sequence is TGTGCCAGCAAGCTAATAGCGGGAGAATTCACCGGGGAGCTGTTTTTT. Amino acid sequence: CASKLIAGEFTGELFF.

The chain recombines TRBV18 with TRBJ1-5; D is perhaps TRBD1 (5 bases). The CDR3 runs to 17 residues. Germline V CDR1 and CDR2: KGHSH, LQKENI. V lost 5 bases, J lost 0 bases, and 17 bases lay in between. As DNA, the CDR3 is TGTGCCAGCTCAGGGCAGGCGACAGTATATAGCAATCAGCCCCAGCATTTT. Its translation: CASSGQATVYSNQPQHF.

The rearrangement uses TRBV6-2 or TRBV6-3 and TRBJ2-3; D may be TRBD2 (6 bases). The germline V gene has CDR1 MNHEY and CDR2 SVGEGT. Trimming removed 0 bases from V and 0 bases from J, with 13 bases in between. The CDR3 extends over 17 amino acids. In DNA form, the CDR3 reads TGTGCCAGCAGTTACTCGATGACGGGGACTAGCACAGATACGCAGTATTTT. Its translation is CASSYSMTGTSTDTQYF.

The rearrangement joins TRBV7-2 to TRBJ1-5; tentatively, D is TRBD1 (5 bases). This CDR3 region has 13 residues. Germline CDR1 and CDR2: SGHTA and FQGNSA. Trimming removed 5 bases at V and 7 bases at J, with 12 bases between. CDR3 sequence: CASSAQGEQPQHF. The CDR3 DNA sequence: TGTGCCAGCAGCGCCCAGGGTGAGCAGCCCCAGCATTTT. Using reference TRBV7-2 and TRBJ1-5 for the parts outside the CDR3, the full variable domain is GAGVSQSPSNKVTEKGKDVELRCDPISGHTALYWYRQSLGQGLEFLIYFQGNSAPDKSGLPSDRFSAERTGGSVSTLTIQRTQQEDSAVYLCASSAQGEQPQHFGDGTRLSIL.

The chain joins TRBV11-2 to TRBJ2-2, with 7 bases aligning to TRBD1. CDR3 length: 18 residues. Germline trimming cut 2 bases from V and 5 bases from J; bases unmatched to any gene: 14. CDR1 is SGHAT and CDR2 is FQNNGV in the germline V gene. The CDR3 region has the DNA TGTGCCAGCAGCTTAAGGGGGCAGGGCTCCATGGGTACCGGGGAGCTGTTTTTT. This translates into CASSLRGQGSMGTGELFF.

For this clone: At one of its ends the junction is not consistent with the germline gene, which may arise from a read error. J is TRBJ1-4 and V is TRBV20-1; the D is unclear. This CDR3 region has 11 residues. The germline gives CDR1 DFQATT, CDR2 SNEGSKA (reference sequence). DNA for the CDR3: TGCAGTGTTAGACGCGGTGAAAAACTGTTTTTT. Protein product: CSVRRGEKLFF.

The chain joins TRBV6-5 to TRBJ1-2; a weak D match, TRBD1 (5 bases). CDR3 size: 13 residues. CDR1 is MNHEY, CDR2 SVGAGI, per germline. Deletions cut 7 bases from V and 8 bases from J, with 17 bases between. Here the CDR3 reads CASTIDSLMGYTF. The CDR3 region has the DNA TGTGCCAGCACAATAGACAGCCTGATGGGCTACACCTTC.

This clone was observed a few times. The rearrangement uses TRBV7-2 and TRBJ2-3; D not certain. The CDR3 is 13 residues long. V was trimmed by 1 base and J by 5 bases, leaving 7 bases between them. The germline V gene encodes CDR1 SGHTA and CDR2 FQGNSA. The CDR3 DNA is TGTGCCAGCAGCTTAGGGTACGGAGATACGCAGTATTTT. The encoded protein is CASSLGYGDTQYF.

V is TRBV6-2 or TRBV6-3 and J is TRBJ1-5, with D maybe TRBD1 (5 bases). Trimming left V 2 bases short and J 4 bases short, with 12 bases between. The V gene's germline CDR1 is MNHEY and CDR2 SVGEGT. This CDR3 comprises 15 residues. CDR3 region: CASSYAGGLNQPQHF. CDR3 bases: TGTGCCAGCAGTTACGCCGGGGGTCTAAATCAGCCCCAGCATTTT.

The V gene is TRBV5-1, the J gene TRBJ2-5, with 12 bases fitting TRBD2. This CDR3 has 16 residues. Germline V CDR1 and CDR2: SGHRS, YFSETQ. The trim removed 4 bases at V and 2 bases at J, leaving 6 bases unmatched. CDR3 in amino acids: CASSLGTSGRQETQYF. The CDR3 DNA sequence: TGCGCCAGCAGCCTGGGGACTAGCGGGCGACAAGAGACCCAGTACTTC.

The chain has TRBV29-1 and TRBJ1-1; TRBD1 matches 7 bases. Germline V gives CDR1 SQVTM, CDR2 ANQGSEA. The CDR3 is made up of 11 amino acids. Trimming at V came to 5 bases and at J to 8 bases, leaving 5 bases not matched to a gene. The CDR3 sequence: CSVSPGQEAFF. The DNA for the CDR3 is TGCAGCGTTTCTCCGGGACAGGAAGCTTTCTTT.

J is TRBJ1-3 and V is TRBV28; D not resolved. The V end lost 3 bases, the J end lost 0 bases, and 12 bases lay between the germline ends. The CDR3 has 16 residues. Germline V gives CDR1 MDHEN, CDR2 SYDVKM. The CDR3 region is CASSFWAGASGNTIYF. The CDR3 region has the DNA TGTGCCAGCAGTTTCTGGGCAGGCGCCTCTGGAAACACCATATATTTT.

The chain has TRBV6-2 or TRBV6-3 and TRBJ1-2; D is undetermined. The V gene's germline CDR1 is MNHEY and CDR2 SVGEGT. This CDR3 contains 14 residues. Trimming pared 2 bases from V and 3 bases from J, leaving 10 bases between. The CDR3 is CASSYPSGYYGYTF. Written as DNA, the CDR3 is TGTGCCAGCAGTTACCCAAGCGGATACTATGGCTACACCTTC.

The CDR3 DNA reads TGCGCCAGCCTCGGAGGGACCGGTAATTCACCCCTCCACTTT. It yields the protein CASLGGTGNSPLHF. The chain employs TRBV4-1 and TRBJ1-6; a weak D match, TRBD1 (5 bases). The CDR3 contains 14 residues. The germline V gene has CDR1 MGHRA and CDR2 YSYEKL. V was cut by 8 bases and J by 6 bases, with 14 bases left in between.

The chain joins TRBV11-2 to TRBJ1-3; D might be TRBD1 (5 bases). CDR1 and CDR2 (germline): SGHAT, FQNNGV. This CDR3 has 14 amino acids. Trimming left V 8 bases short and J 0 bases short, with 11 bases between. CDR3 DNA sequence: TGTGCCAGCGGCCCCGGGGGCTCTGGAAACACCATATATTTT. Translation: CASGPGGSGNTIYF.

As regards this clone: At one end, the junction sequence differs from germline, possibly due to a read error. The V gene is TRBV5-6, the J gene TRBJ2-3; D not certain. The CDR3 sequence is 12 residues long. Germline CDR1 reads SGHDT; CDR2 reads YYEEEE. This CDR3 is CASSFSPNTQYF. In DNA form, the CDR3 reads TGTGCCAGCAGCTTTAGCCCGAATACCCAGTATTTT.